This entry concerns a single T cell receptor beta chain. This clonotype was found many times. This clone's antigen is unknown. Base qualities are missing; no much larger clone stands one base away. The label giving this sample's treatment or condition can be read as: live attenuated yellow fever vaccine strain. A standard Ficoll-Paque protocol was used to isolate PBMCs from peripheral blood. Dynabeads CD4 and CD8 positive selection kits were used to isolate the CD4 and CD8 T-cell fractions. TriZol was used to extract RNA from bulk PBMCs, CD4 and CD8 fractions, and dextramer-positive and dextramer-negative fractions. The sample originates from a study of T cells after yellow fever vaccination (dated by TCRdb to the late 2010s). The study in broad terms: The SMART-Seq v4 Ultra Low Input RNA kit was used to prepare libraries from fractions with low cell numbers. Blood was drawn at multiple timepoints before and after primary and secondary immunization, with bulk PBMC replicates and cell subsets isolated. Bulk TCR alpha and beta repertoires were sequenced longitudinally to track T-cell clones before and after primary and booster YFV17D yellow fever vaccination. Two healthy male donors, one aged 18 to 30 and one aged 30 to 40 years, made up the cohort.

TCRdb records Illumina NovaSeq 6000 as the sequencer. Synthesis of TCR cDNA relied on 5'RACE template switching, a step that introduced a universal primer site along with unique molecular identifiers. Priming of cDNA synthesis was performed from both the TCR alpha and TCR beta constant segments. Library amplification involved two PCR steps, and the second step added sample barcodes and sequencing adapters. Sequencing of libraries was performed on Illumina HiSeq 2500 (2x100 bp) or NovaSeq (2x150 bp). Concerning the study's data processing: MIGEC handled demultiplexing of reads and collapsing into UMI consensus sequences, while MiXCR performed V(D)J alignment. Vaccine-responding clonotypes were identified with edgeR using replicate PBMC samples, with FDR below 0.01 and a log2 fold change above 5 up to day 15 being required. CD4 or CD8 identity was assigned to each bulk clonotype according to whether the clonotype was present at higher abundance in the sequenced CD4 repertoire or the sequenced CD8 repertoire. Starting from the raw public reads, TCRdb applied fastp trimming at Q25, assembled clones with MiXCR and retained in-frame beta chains. Rows with a matching CDR3 protein are joined into one entry that keeps the most common DNA and genes. TCRdb's processing, not the authors' own work, is the source of the V and J calls. In all, the sample holds some 260,000 distinct CDR3 sequences, and about 5.2% of those were seen once. The ten largest clones add up to roughly 3.5% of the sample.

What the study reported, not specific to this receptor: A small share of clonotypes was detected in both CD4 and CD8 compartments, with the overlap likely arising from convergent recombination. Computational filtering was required because FACS-sorted repertoires could contain abundant contaminating clonotypes from the bulk population. Compared with the primary T-cell response, the secondary T-cell response was weaker but faster, peaking on day 5 rather than day 15. Because the study included only two donors, the extent to which the findings can be generalized is limited. Most clones expanded after primary vaccination were re-detected after the booster (approximately 95% of CD4 and 88% of CD8), suggesting broad memory maintenance.

The input for sequencing was CD4+ T cells sorted from PBMCs, taken on the day of the yellow fever booster vaccination. This TCR was recovered from a man between 18 and 29 years old who received the YFV17D yellow fever vaccine.

This receptor has the CDR3 CSVGQGSNQPQHF. The DNA reads TGCAGCGTTGGTCAGGGGAGCAATCAGCCCCAGCATTTT. The chain is made from TRBV29-1 and TRBJ1-5; 6 matching bases give a weak D call of TRBD1. Including cysteine and phenylalanine, the CDR3 has 13 amino acids. Of the read, only the CDR3 DNA is kept; its 39 bases are in frame from base 1. V sheds 4 bases and J sheds 1 base, leaving 8 bases between their ends. The germline V gene sets CDR1 to SQVTM and CDR2 to ANQGSEA.